This T cell receptor beta chain appears in the sequencing data of a study of fetal regulatory T cell absence and autoimmunity. Study results and caveats: Cord blood and pancreas showed broadly similar TRB gene family usage. Compared with cord blood, pancreas showed oligoclonal TCR enrichment, some clones over 85-fold.

In its sample, this clone was seen a few times. Its antigen is as yet unknown. Different DNA sequences within this sample yield the same CDR3. This was a survey-level run. Clones were read by immunoSEQ multiplex PCR, and TCRdb kept only the in-frame ones, dropping some. The sample has about 95,000 clones, about two thirds seen once. This sequence originates from a male donor with IPEX syndrome. Material for sequencing was pancreas tissue.

DNA for the CDR3: TGTGCCAGCAGTCTGGGCACCGGGGAGCTGTTTTTT. Translating it yields CASSLGTGELFF. V and J are TRBV27 and TRBJ2-2; D remains ambiguous. CDR1 is MNHEY, CDR2 SMNVEV, per germline (reference sequence). Between the trimmed V and J ends, which lost 5 bases and 4 bases, there was a span of 5 bases. The CDR3 is 12 amino acids.